The source of this T cell receptor beta chain is a study of Graves' ophthalmopathy and Graves' hyperthyroidism. Study results and caveats: Blood also harbored most expanded thyroid clonotypes above 0.001 frequency.

In regard to this clonotype: Its antigen is not known.

Germline CDR1 is DFQATT and CDR2 is SNEGSKA (reference sequence). Trimming left V 0 bases short and J 1 base short, with 15 bases between. The CDR3 contains 16 residues. The study excluded patients with other autoimmune diseases, uncontrolled infections, pregnancy or lactation. Amplification from RNA transcripts yielded the TCR beta CDR3 regions. Second-round multiplex PCR came after first-round RT-PCR with HTBI primers. TCRdb used MiXCR to reprocess the multiplex PCR reads, holding one entry per CDR3 protein. The repertoire has roughly 400,000 distinct CDR3 sequences, 15% to 17% of them found once; the top ten carry around 6.6%.

The genes are TRBV20-1 and TRBJ1-1; D not certain. The source of this sequence is a woman aged 18 to 35 with stable Graves' hyperthyroidism. The sample comprised peripheral blood. The CDR3 region is CSARDWAGKANTEAFF. The CDR3 DNA sequence: TGCAGTGCTAGAGATTGGGCGGGAAAGGCGAACACTGAAGCTTTCTTT.